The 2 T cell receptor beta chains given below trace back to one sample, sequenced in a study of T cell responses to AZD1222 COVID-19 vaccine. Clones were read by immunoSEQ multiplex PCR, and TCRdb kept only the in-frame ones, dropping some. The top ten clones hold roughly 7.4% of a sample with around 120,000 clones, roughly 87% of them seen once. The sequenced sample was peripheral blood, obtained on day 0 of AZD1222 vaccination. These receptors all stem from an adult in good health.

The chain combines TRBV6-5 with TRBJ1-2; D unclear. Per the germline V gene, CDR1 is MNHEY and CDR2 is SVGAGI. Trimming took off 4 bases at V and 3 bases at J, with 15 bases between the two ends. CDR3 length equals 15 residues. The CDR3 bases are TGTGCCAGCAGTTTCACCCCGCTCGGGTACTATGGCTACACCTTC. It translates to CASSFTPLGYYGYTF.

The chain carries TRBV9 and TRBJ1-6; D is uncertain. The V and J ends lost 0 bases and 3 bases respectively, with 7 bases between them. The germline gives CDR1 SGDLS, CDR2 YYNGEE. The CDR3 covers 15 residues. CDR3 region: CASSVEVGYNSPLHF. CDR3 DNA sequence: TGTGCCAGCAGCGTAGAGGTGGGCTATAATTCACCCCTCCACTTT.